A single sample is the source of the 24 T cell receptor beta chains below, sequenced in a study of post-analysis software for immune sequencing data. Study conclusions and caveats: Controls had lower frequencies than patients of 4 or 5 TRBV segments, which included TRBV5-6, TRBV5-1 and TRBV20-1.

Built from TCR beta cDNA, the libraries had unique molecular identifiers in them. MiXCR, run by TCRdb on the PCR reads, gives a single entry per CDR3 protein. This sample has a few hundred thousand distinct CDR3 sequences, with 35% to 40% found just once. No antigens are known for them. The sequenced sample consisted of blood. Receptor source: a girl aged 10 to 17 with multiple sclerosis.

Concerning this clonotype itself: One end of the junction fails to match germline, which may point to a read error. The V and J genes are TRBV29-1 and TRBJ2-7; 10 nucleotides match TRBD1. Germline-derived CDR1 and CDR2 are SQVTM and ANQGSEA. The CDR3 covers 14 residues. The CDR3 region is CSVEVTGGGYEQYF. In DNA form, the CDR3 reads TGCAGCGTCGAAGTGACAGGGGGCGGGTACGAGCAGTACTTC.

This clonotype was observed a handful of times. A clone one base away is much larger, so this may be a read error. The chain links TRBV20-1 to TRBJ2-5, with 13 bases identical to TRBD2. The length of the CDR3 is 13 residues. The V segment lost 6 bases and the J segment 5 bases; nucleotides outside the gene matches: 3. Germline values: CDR1 DFQATT, CDR2 SNEGSKA (reference sequence). CDR3 region: CSARLAGGETQYF. CDR3 DNA: TGCAGTGCCCGACTAGCGGGAGGTGAGACCCAGTACTTC.

Turning to this clonotype: Mismatch with germline at one junction end may stem from a read error. The chain is built from TRBV4-2 and TRBJ2-7, with D tentatively TRBD1 (7 bases). This CDR3 region has 15 residues. The germline CDR1 and CDR2 sequences are LGHNA and YNFKEQ. In DNA, the CDR3 is TGTGTCAGCAGCCCGCAGACAGGGTCGGGAGAGACTCAGTACTTC. Its translation: CVSSPQTGSGETQYF.

In regard to this clonotype: A read error may explain this, as a much larger clone is one base away. The chain joins TRBV5-1 to TRBJ2-5, with D possibly matching TRBD1 (5 bases). The J call may not be correct, given that the DNA end is closer to TRBJ2-7. CDR1 is SGHRS, CDR2 YFSETQ, per germline. The CDR3 totals 18 residues. The DNA for the CDR3 is TGCGCCAGCAGCCCCGGCGCAGGGATGCCAGGAAGGAGATGCGAGCAGTACTTC. As protein: CASSPGAGMPGRRCEQYF.

V gene TRBV14 combines with J gene TRBJ1-1; possible D gene TRBD1, 5 bases. V shed 2 bases and J shed 6 bases, with 16 bases lying between them. This CDR3 is built from 15 residues. Germline loops: CDR1 SGHDN, CDR2 FVKESK. CDR3 loop: CASSQWGGVRAEAFF. CDR3 bases: TGTGCCAGCAGCCAATGGGGGGGGGTTCGGGCTGAAGCTTTCTTT.

In this sample, this clonotype turned up a few times. A much larger clone is a single base away; this may be a read error. The genes are TRBV5-6 and TRBJ2-5, with D perhaps matching TRBD2 (6 bases). This CDR3 contains 16 residues. V lost 4 bases, J lost 11 bases, and 27 bases lay in between. Germline V gives CDR1 SGHDT, CDR2 YYEEEE. CDR3 amino acids: CASSLGRRAGIDEQYF. DNA for the CDR3: TGTGCCAGCAGCCTCGGCAGGAGGGCAGGGATCGATGAGCAGTACTTC.

This clonotype has just one count. One junction end does not reproduce the germline sequence, and a read error may be involved. The genes are TRBV14 and TRBJ2-2, with D maybe TRBD2 (5 bases). CDR1 and CDR2 (germline): SGHDN, FVKESK. There are 13 residues in the CDR3. CDR3 DNA sequence: TGTGCCAGCAGCCGCACCAACACCGGGGAGCGGTTTTTT. This codes for CASSRTNTGERFF.

At least ten counts were recorded for this clonotype. The genes are TRBV28 and TRBJ2-1, with 8 bases aligning to TRBD1. This CDR3 is built from 15 residues. Germline loops: CDR1 MDHEN, CDR2 SYDVKM. The ends lost 7 bases at V and 3 bases at J; junction bases unmatched: 8. The CDR3 DNA reads as TGTGCCAGCACAGCGACAGGGGCCCTCTACAATGAGCAGTTCTTC. Translated, it gives CASTATGALYNEQFF. Supplemented by reference TRBV28 and TRBJ2-1, the full variable domain reads DVKVTQSSRYLVKRTGEKVFLECVQDMDHENMFWYRQDPGLGLRLIYFSYDVKMKEKGDIPEGYSVSREKKERFSLILESASTNQTSMYLCASTATGALYNEQFFGPGTRLTVL.

The chain recombines TRBV5-1 with TRBJ2-7; maybe TRBD1 (7 bases). Germline CDR1 is SGHRS and CDR2 is YFSETQ. The CDR3 has 15 residues. V lost 2 bases, J lost 3 bases, and 15 bases lay in between. This CDR3 is CASSFGGGRIYEQYF. Here the CDR3 DNA reads TGCGCCAGCAGCTTCGGAGGGGGCCGGATCTACGAGCAGTACTTC.

Turning to this clonotype: This clone may be a read error of a much larger clone one base away. This chain joins TRBV5-1 and TRBJ2-5; possibly TRBD2 for D (6 bases). The germline V gene encodes CDR1 SGHRS and CDR2 YFSETQ. V was shortened by 8 bases and J by 5 bases, with 19 bases between the two germline ends. The CDR3 spans 14 residues. In nucleotides, the CDR3 is TGCGCCAGTAAGATGGGGGGACCCTTCGAGACCCAGTACTTC. Amino acids: CASKMGGPFETQYF.

In its sample, this clonotype was seen many times. The genes are TRBV7-8 and TRBJ2-3, with unresolved D. The V end was cut by 6 bases, the J end by 1 base, with 11 bases between. CDR1 is SGHVS and CDR2 is FQNEAQ in the germline V gene. This CDR3 is built from 14 residues. CDR3 sequence: CASRQNHGTDTQYF. CDR3 nucleotide sequence: TGTGCCAGCAGACAGAACCATGGCACAGATACGCAGTATTTT.

This clonotype was counted only a few times. The chain has TRBV6-5 and TRBJ2-1; TRBD2 matches 12 bases. Germline values: CDR1 MNHEY, CDR2 SVGAGI. With 0 bases clipped from V and 10 bases from J, the junction kept 7 bases outside the gene matches. This CDR3 has 16 residues. The CDR3 nucleotides are TGTGCCAGCAGTTACTCCTCTAGCGGGAGGGCCACCGAGCAGTTCTTC. Translation: CASSYSSSGRATEQFF.

This clonotype was detected ten times or more. The V gene is TRBV24-1, the J gene TRBJ2-3, with 10 bases identical to TRBD2. The CDR3 extends over 19 amino acids. Germline V lookup: CDR1 KGHDR, CDR2 SFDVKD. With V trimmed by 3 bases and J by 4 bases, 15 bases remained unmatched. The CDR3 protein is CATSDPRDAGLAVADTQYF. The DNA for the CDR3 is TGTGCCACCAGTGATCCCCGGGACGCCGGACTAGCGGTCGCAGATACGCAGTATTTT.

V gene TRBV20-1 combines with J gene TRBJ2-3, with TRBD2 identical over 9 bases. CDR1 DFQATT and CDR2 SNEGSKA come from the germline V gene (reference sequence). The ends lost 3 bases at V and 6 bases at J; junction bases unmatched: 7. This CDR3 has 14 amino acids. CDR3 nucleotide sequence: TGCAGTGCTAGTCGCGGGGGGGCGGTGGATACGCAGTATTTT. Protein: CSASRGGAVDTQYF.

On this clonotype: With a much larger clone just one base away, this may be a read error. The chain is built from TRBV3-1 and TRBJ2-5; D possibly corresponds to TRBD2 (6 bases). Germline V gene sequence: CDR1 LGHDT, CDR2 YNNKEL (reference sequence). Between the trimmed V and J ends, which lost 0 bases and 11 bases, there was a span of 22 bases. The CDR3 length is 16 residues. The CDR3 nucleotides read TGTGCCAGCAGCCAAGAAAGACTAGGCGCGGACAATGAGCAGTACTTC. It codes for CASSQERLGADNEQYF.

This clonotype was counted only a few times. The V gene is TRBV20-1, the J gene TRBJ2-3; D perhaps matches TRBD2 (6 bases). The length of the CDR3 is 14 residues. The ends were cut back, 5 bases at V and 4 bases at J, with 16 bases in the middle. Germline CDR1 is DFQATT and CDR2 is SNEGSKA (reference sequence). CDR3 coding DNA: TGCAGTGCTGACGGCCCGGGAGTAGCAGATACGCAGTATTTT. Translating gives CSADGPGVADTQYF.

This clonotype was recorded at least ten times. The genes are TRBV24-1 and TRBJ2-5, with 8 bases identical to TRBD2. The J segment lost 1 base and the V segment lost 4 bases, leaving 4 bases of the junction unmatched. The CDR3 loop spans 15 amino acids. CDR1 and CDR2 (germline): KGHDR, SFDVKD. Here the CDR3 DNA reads TGTGCCACCAGTGAGGCTAGCGGGCTCCAAGAGACCCAGTACTTC. Protein sequence: CATSEASGLQETQYF.

This clonotype was seen many times. This chain connects TRBV4-1 to TRBJ1-1, with D unclear. V lost 0 bases and J lost 5, with 13 bases in between. Per germline, CDR1 MGHRA and CDR2 YSYEKL. This CDR3 has 15 residues. CDR3 sequence (DNA): TGCGCCAGCAGCCAAGATTCGGGGTATGCAACTGAAGCTTTCTTT. Amino acid sequence: CASSQDSGYATEAFF.

The V and J genes are TRBV3-1 and TRBJ1-1; D unresolved. The CDR3 has 14 residues. CDR1 is LGHDT, CDR2 YNNKEL, per germline (reference sequence). Trimming shortened V by 4 bases and J by 4 bases, and 13 bases separated the two germline ends. The CDR3 DNA is TGTGCCAGCAGCCTCACGACCTCGGGCACTGAAGCTTTCTTT. Protein product: CASSLTTSGTEAFF. Based on the CDR3 plus reference TRBV3-1 and TRBJ1-1, the full variable domain is DTAVSQTPKYLVTQMGNDKSIKCEQNLGHDTMYWYKQDSKKFLKIMFSYNNKELIINETVPNRFSPKSPDKAHLNLHINSLELGDSAVYFCASSLTTSGTEAFFGQGTRLTVV.

CDR3 sequence reads: CASSGTVSYEQYF. CDR3 nucleotide sequence: TGTGCCAGCAGTGGAACCGTCTCCTACGAGCAGTACTTC. The chain is built from TRBV28 and TRBJ2-7; D not resolved. The V end lost 5 bases, the J end lost 0 bases, and 8 bases lay between the germline ends. Germline V gene sequence: CDR1 MDHEN, CDR2 SYDVKM. This CDR3 has 13 amino acids.

The chain uses TRBV3-1 and TRBJ2-5, with D hard to call. V was cut by 0 bases and J by 11 bases, with 19 bases left in between. This CDR3 contains 15 residues. Germline V gene data show CDR1 as LGHDT and CDR2 as YNNKEL (reference sequence). This CDR3 is CASSQDATVYNEQYF. CDR3 DNA: TGTGCCAGCAGCCAAGATGCGACGGTATACAATGAGCAGTACTTC.

The CDR3 DNA reads as TGTGCCAGCAGCTCCGGCGGGGGCGGTTACGAGCAGTACTTC. It specifies CASSSGGGGYEQYF. The chain combines TRBV12-3 or TRBV12-4 with TRBJ2-5; TRBD2 might be the D (7 bases). The J call may not be correct, given that the DNA end is closer to TRBJ2-7. CDR3 length: 14 amino acids.

The V and J genes are TRBV7-2 and TRBJ2-7, with 8 nucleotides matching TRBD1. The CDR3 extends over 13 amino acids. Per the germline V gene, CDR1 is SGHTA and CDR2 is FQGNSA. Trimming at V came to 3 bases and at J to 7 bases, leaving 5 bases not matched to a gene. In nucleotides, the CDR3 is TGTGCCAGCAGCTTTTCAGGGGGCTGGGAGCAGTACTTC. Translating gives CASSFSGGWEQYF.

This clonotype was observed a few times. This may be a read error: a much more frequent sequence differs by one nucleotide. The chain carries TRBV20-1 and TRBJ2-5; 11 nucleotides line up with TRBD2. This CDR3 has 17 residues. CDR1 DFQATT and CDR2 SNEGSKA come from the germline V gene (reference sequence). Unmatched junction bases numbered 17, after V lost 0 bases and J lost 11 bases. The CDR3 loop is CSARDFMGLADHNEQYF. CDR3 nucleotides: TGCAGTGCTAGAGATTTTATGGGACTAGCGGACCACAATGAGCAGTACTTC.